These 18 T cell receptor beta chains originate from one sample sequenced in a study of cytomegalovirus exposure and HLA in healthy donors. The PCR made use of 60 Vbeta and 13 Jbeta primers. Sequencing used immunoSEQ multiplex PCR; TCRdb keeps in-frame clones, though not all of them. The data hold approximately 220,000 clones, with roughly 84% observed a single time. Sequencing was carried out using PBMCs. The receptors originated from a girl between 5 and 17 years old in good health and CMV-seronegative.

Only a few counts were recorded for this clone. V gene TRBV28 combines with J gene TRBJ1-4, with D hard to call. Trimming stripped 4 bases from V and 6 bases from J, with 12 bases between. This CDR3 is built from 14 residues. The V gene's germline CDR1 is MDHEN and CDR2 SYDVKM. CDR3 DNA sequence: TGTGCCAGCAGTTGGGAGAGACGCTATGAAAAACTGTTTTTT. It codes for CASSWERRYEKLFF.

V usage is TRBV5-8 and J usage is TRBJ1-5, with 8 bases that match TRBD1. In germline, CDR1 is SGHTS, CDR2 YDEGEE. The V and J ends lost 3 bases and 2 bases, in that order; junction bases with no gene match: 4. The CDR3 loop spans 15 amino acids. The CDR3 region has the DNA TGTGCCAGCAGCTCTGGACAGGGTCGCAATCAGCCCCAGCATTTT. Its translation: CASSSGQGRNQPQHF.

The rearrangement joins TRBV18 to TRBJ2-2; 8 bases are shared with TRBD1. Trimming took 3 bases from V and 4 from J; bases not matched to a gene: 4. CDR3 length: 15 residues. The V gene's germline CDR1 is KGHSH and CDR2 LQKENI. In nucleotides, the CDR3 is TGTGCCAGCTCACCCTGGACAGGGTCCACCGGGGAGCTGTTTTTT. It is translated as CASSPWTGSTGELFF.

The V and J genes are TRBV6-1 and TRBJ1-2; 9 positions agree with TRBD1. The CDR3 has 15 amino acids. After removal of 9 bases from V and 10 bases from J, the junction contained 18 bases not matched to a gene. CDR1 is MNHNS and CDR2 is SASEGT in the germline V gene. DNA of the CDR3: TGTGCCAGTTCGGGACAGGGCGCCCTCCATGTCGACTACACCTTC. Protein: CASSGQGALHVDYTF.

The chain employs TRBV27 and TRBJ2-6; 10 bases map to TRBD1. Germline CDR1 MNHEY, CDR2 SMNVEV (reference sequence). The CDR3 extends over 19 amino acids. Trimming at V came to 6 bases and at J to 0 bases, leaving 11 bases not matched to a gene. In nucleotides, the CDR3 is TGTGCCAGCAGCCCCTACGAGGACAGGGGGTTCTCTGGGGCCAACGTCCTGACTTTC. This gives the protein CASSPYEDRGFSGANVLTF. The full variable domain, in which reference TRBV27 and TRBJ2-6 provide the parts outside the CDR3, is EAQVTQNPRYLITVTGKKLTVTCSQNMNHEYMSWYRQDPGLGLRQIYYSMNVEVTDKGDVPEGYKVSRKEKRNFPLILESPSPNQTSLYFCASSPYEDRGFSGANVLTFGAGSRLTVL.

The chain employs TRBV19 and TRBJ2-1; TRBD2 matches at 11 bases. J lost 8 bases, V lost 7 bases, and 10 bases had no gene match. This CDR3 region has 15 residues. CDR1 and CDR2 from the germline V gene are LNHDA and SQIVND (reference sequence). The CDR3 is CASTRLAGRSDEQFF. The CDR3, as DNA: TGTGCCAGTACAAGACTAGCGGGAAGGTCGGATGAGCAGTTCTTC.

The chain employs TRBV19 and TRBJ2-7; possible D gene TRBD2, 7 bases. Trimming removed 6 bases at V and 0 bases at J, with 18 bases between. Germline V gene sequence: CDR1 LNHDA, CDR2 SQIVND (reference sequence). CDR3 length: 16 amino acids. CDR3 sequence reads: CASSLAGAASSYEQYF. CDR3 nucleotides: TGTGCCAGTAGCTTGGCGGGGGCGGCGAGCTCCTACGAGCAGTACTTC.

The chain joins TRBV9 to TRBJ2-1; D is uncertain. Germline CDR1 reads SGDLS; CDR2 reads YYNGEE. The CDR3 extends over 14 amino acids. The germline V and J ends were trimmed by 1 base and 3 bases, with 8 bases remaining between them. CDR3 bases: TGTGCCAGCAGCGTACGAGAGTACTACAATGAGCAGTTCTTC. Its translation: CASSVREYYNEQFF.

J is TRBJ2-3 and V is TRBV19; D not certain. This CDR3 comprises 11 residues. Germline values: CDR1 LNHDA, CDR2 SQIVND (reference sequence). Trimming pared 5 bases from V and 3 bases from J, leaving 3 bases between. The DNA of the CDR3 is TGTGCCAGTAGTCGGACAGATACGCAGTATTTT. This translates into CASSRTDTQYF.

This clone has only a few counts. The genes are TRBV2 and TRBJ1-5; D is uncertain. This CDR3 region has 14 residues. The V end was cut by 6 bases, the J end by 2 bases, with 11 bases between. Germline V gives CDR1 SNHLY, CDR2 FYNNEI. CDR3 amino acids: CASSAARGNQPQHF. CDR3 DNA sequence: TGTGCCAGCAGCGCCGCCCGGGGCAATCAGCCCCAGCATTTT. Variable domain in full (rest from reference TRBV2 and TRBJ1-5): EPEVTQTPSHQVTQMGQEVILRCVPISNHLYFYWYRQILGQKVEFLVSFYNNEISEKSEIFDDQFSVERPDGSNFTLKIRSTKLEDSAMYFCASSAARGNQPQHFGDGTRLSIL.

The V call is TRBV27, the J call TRBJ1-1; 8 bases agree with TRBD1. V gave up 5 bases and J gave up 3 bases; unmatched junction bases: 14. This CDR3 comprises 17 residues. The V gene's germline CDR1 is MNHEY and CDR2 SMNVEV (reference sequence). The CDR3 here is CASSPIGQGGWDTEAFF. The DNA of the CDR3 is TGTGCCAGCAGTCCGATCGGACAGGGAGGGTGGGACACTGAAGCTTTCTTT.

J is TRBJ2-5 and V is TRBV5-4, with 10 bases identical to TRBD1. The J segment lost 1 base and the V segment lost 4 bases, leaving 13 bases of the junction unmatched. The CDR3 runs 18 residues. Germline V gene lookup returns CDR1 SGHNT and CDR2 YYREEE (reference sequence). The CDR3: CASSLEGTGAWGQETQYF. As DNA, the CDR3 is TGTGCCAGCAGCCTAGAAGGGACAGGGGCTTGGGGCCAAGAGACCCAGTACTTC.

CDR3 amino acids: CASSFGTSSYEQYF. The CDR3 coding sequence is TGTGCCAGCAGTTTTGGGACAAGTTCCTACGAGCAGTACTTC. The rearrangement uses TRBV28 and TRBJ2-7, with D maybe TRBD1 (6 bases). The length of the CDR3 is 14 residues. CDR1 MDHEN and CDR2 SYDVKM come from the germline V gene. V shed 3 bases and J shed 1 base, with 10 bases lying between them. Full variable domain (outside the CDR3, taken from reference TRBV28 and TRBJ2-7): DVKVTQSSRYLVKRTGEKVFLECVQDMDHENMFWYRQDPGLGLRLIYFSYDVKMKEKGDIPEGYSVSREKKERFSLILESASTNQTSMYLCASSFGTSSYEQYFGPGTRLTVT.

The rearrangement joins TRBV30 to TRBJ1-2; 9 nucleotides align to TRBD1. With 0 bases clipped from V and 9 bases from J, the junction kept 5 bases outside the gene matches. The CDR3 extends over 13 amino acids. CDR1 GTSNPN and CDR2 SVGIG come from the germline V gene (reference sequence). CDR3 nucleotides: TGTGCCTGGAGTGTACGGACAGGGGATCGCTACACCTTC. Translation gives CAWSVRTGDRYTF. Variable domain in full (rest from reference TRBV30 and TRBJ1-2): SQTIHQWPATLVQPVGSPLSLECTVEGTSNPNLYWYRQAAGRGLQLLFYSVGIGQISSEVPQNLSASRPQDRQFILSSKKLLLSDSGFYLCAWSVRTGDRYTFGSGTRLTVV.

This rearrangement joins TRBV29-1 to TRBJ2-1; 9 bases align to TRBD1. The V gene end was trimmed by 8 bases and the J gene end by 10 bases; junction bases not matched to a gene: 6. CDR1 is SQVTM and CDR2 is ANQGSEA in the germline V gene. The CDR3 is made up of 11 amino acids. CDR3 in DNA: TGCAGCCTTACAGGGGGCACCGAGCAGTTCTTC. Its protein product is CSLTGGTEQFF.

This clone was seen a few times. The CDR3 sequence: CASSRSPMEPQHF. The CDR3, as DNA: TGTGCCAGCAGCCGGTCCCCGATGGAGCCCCAGCATTTT. The chain couples TRBV5-6 to TRBJ1-5; D is uncertain. Trimming cost V 4 bases and J 8 bases, with 13 bases left between them. The germline V gene has CDR1 SGHDT and CDR2 YYEEEE. The CDR3 loop spans 13 amino acids.

V usage is TRBV2 and J usage is TRBJ1-5, with 9 positions matching TRBD1. Germline values: CDR1 SNHLY, CDR2 FYNNEI. The V segment lost 4 bases and the J segment 6 bases; nucleotides outside the gene matches: 10. CDR3 size: 16 residues. The CDR3 DNA follows: TGTGCCAGCAGTGCAAGGGGACAGGGAATAGGTCAGCCCCAGCATTTT. Protein product: CASSARGQGIGQPQHF. Complete variable domain (other parts from reference TRBV2 and TRBJ1-5): EPEVTQTPSHQVTQMGQEVILRCVPISNHLYFYWYRQILGQKVEFLVSFYNNEISEKSEIFDDQFSVERPDGSNFTLKIRSTKLEDSAMYFCASSARGQGIGQPQHFGDGTRLSIL.

This sequence joins TRBV18 and TRBJ1-1; D is possibly TRBD1 (6 bases). Germline V gives CDR1 KGHSH, CDR2 LQKENI. The CDR3 runs to 14 residues. The V end was cut by 6 bases, the J end by 2 bases, with 13 bases between. This chain's CDR3 is CASSTGQGNTEAFF. The CDR3 DNA reads as TGTGCCAGCTCTACGGGACAAGGTAACACTGAAGCTTTCTTT.